The 22 T cell receptor beta chains reported below all come from one sample, sequenced in a study of response to subunit inactivated influenza vaccine. TCRdb re-called the RT-PCR reads through MiXCR, storing one row per CDR3 protein. The repertoire holds fewer than 800,000 distinct CDR3 sequences, 15% to 18% seen once, with around a tenth in the top ten. The input for sequencing was PBMCs from blood, taken 11 to 12 days after vaccination. These receptors originate from a man between 50 and 59 years old who received an inactivated influenza vaccine.

This clonotype was seen a handful of times. The rearrangement uses TRBV4-3 and TRBJ1-1; D is ambiguous. The V gene lost 0 bases and the J gene lost 3 bases, with 5 bases spanning the gap. The CDR3 extends over 13 amino acids. The V gene's germline CDR1 is LGHNA and CDR2 YSLEER. The CDR3 region has the DNA TGCGCCAGCAGCCAAGATACCGACACTGAAGCTTTCTTT. As protein: CASSQDTDTEAFF.

This clonotype showed up many times. The V and J genes are TRBV5-1 and TRBJ2-1, with D uncertain. CDR1 is SGHRS and CDR2 is YFSETQ in the germline V gene. This CDR3 comprises 14 residues. V lost 6 bases and J lost 2, with 12 bases in between. CDR3 nucleotides: TGCGCCAGCACCACCCGATCTCCCTACAATGAGCAGTTCTTC. Translated, it gives CASTTRSPYNEQFF.

This rearrangement joins TRBV20-1 to TRBJ2-7; D may match TRBD1 or TRBD2 (5 bases each). The V end lost 5 bases, the J end lost 4 bases, and 15 bases lay between the germline ends. Germline lookup yields CDR1 DFQATT and CDR2 SNEGSKA (reference sequence). The CDR3 sequence is 13 residues long. CDR3 in amino acids: CSASGATPYEQYF. The CDR3 coding sequence is TGCAGTGCTTCCGGGGCGACTCCATACGAGCAGTACTTC.

This clonotype turned up a few times. The chain links TRBV7-2 to TRBJ2-3, with 10 bases identical to TRBD2. CDR1 is SGHTA and CDR2 is FQGNSA in the germline V gene. CDR3 length equals 17 residues. The V segment lost 5 bases and the J segment 1 base; nucleotides outside the gene matches: 9. DNA for the CDR3: TGTGCCAGCAGCCCCAAGCGGGGGGGAACTGGCACAGATACGCAGTATTTT. Protein: CASSPKRGGTGTDTQYF.

The chain is built from TRBV7-9 and TRBJ2-1; D ambiguous. CDR1 SEHNR and CDR2 FQNEAQ come from the germline V gene (reference sequence). This CDR3 is built from 14 residues. The ends were cut back, 7 bases at V and 1 base at J, with 11 bases in the middle. This CDR3 is CASTRTLSYNEQFF. The CDR3 DNA sequence: TGTGCCAGCACCCGAACTCTTTCCTACAATGAGCAGTTCTTC. Supplemented by reference TRBV7-9 and TRBJ2-1, the full variable domain reads DTGVSQNPRHKITKRGQNVTFRCDPISEHNRLYWYRQTLGQGPEFLTYFQNEAQLEKSRLLSDRFSAERPKGSFSTLEIQRTEQGDSAMYLCASTRTLSYNEQFFGPGTRLTVL.

This CDR3 is CASSPSGLAGGWGELFF. CDR3 sequence (DNA): TGTGCCAGCAGCCCCTCCGGACTAGCGGGAGGGTGGGGGGAGCTGTTTTTT. The rearrangement joins TRBV12-3 or TRBV12-4 to TRBJ2-2; TRBD2 matches at 15 bases. This CDR3 is 17 amino acids long. The J segment lost 8 bases and the V segment lost 6 bases, leaving 10 bases of the junction unmatched.

The chain uses TRBV20-1 and TRBJ1-4; D is perhaps TRBD1 (6 bases). CDR1 and CDR2 (germline): DFQATT, SNEGSKA (reference sequence). Trimming removed 1 base from V and 3 bases from J, with 12 bases in between. The CDR3 runs 15 residues. The CDR3 nucleotides read TGCAGTGCTAGAGTCGCGGGGGCTGCTAATGAAAAACTGTTTTTT. Protein: CSARVAGAANEKLFF.

V is TRBV7-2 and J is TRBJ2-3; 8 bases map to TRBD1. After removal of 5 bases from V and 0 bases from J, the junction contained 7 bases not matched to a gene. Per the germline V gene, CDR1 is SGHTA and CDR2 is FQGNSA. The length of the CDR3 is 16 residues. CDR3 residues: CASSPGQGGSTDTQYF. CDR3 nucleotides: TGTGCCAGCAGCCCCGGACAGGGTGGGAGCACAGATACGCAGTATTTT.

This clonotype was observed a handful of times. This chain links TRBV11-2 with TRBJ1-1; TRBD1 might be the D (5 bases). Germline V gives CDR1 SGHAT, CDR2 FQNNGV. Deletions cut 5 bases from V and 0 bases from J, with 19 bases between. CDR3 length: 17 residues. This CDR3 is CASSPGVHRIMNTEAFF. CDR3 in DNA: TGTGCCAGCAGCCCGGGGGTCCACAGAATCATGAACACTGAAGCTTTCTTT.

There are many counts of this clonotype. V and J are TRBV5-1 and TRBJ2-3, with 11 bases identical to TRBD1. V gave up 4 bases and J gave up 4 bases; unmatched junction bases: 2. The CDR3 has 14 residues. Looked up from germline, CDR1 is SGHRS and CDR2 is YFSETQ. The CDR3 region is CASSAGQGADTQYF. The CDR3 DNA reads TGCGCCAGCAGCGCGGGACAGGGGGCAGATACGCAGTATTTT.

Only a few counts were recorded for this clonotype. V gene TRBV7-3 combines with J gene TRBJ2-1; D may be TRBD1 or TRBD2 (5 bases each). This CDR3 comprises 15 residues. Trimming pared 6 bases from V and 6 bases from J, leaving 18 bases between. Germline V lookup: CDR1 SGHTA, CDR2 FQGTGA. The CDR3 coding sequence is TGTGCCAGCAGTCCCTCCCGGGGAAGGGGCAATGAGCAGTTCTTC. Translation gives CASSPSRGRGNEQFF.

The chain links TRBV7-2 to TRBJ2-5; 11 bases agree with TRBD1. V lost 8 bases to trimming and J lost 5 bases; unmatched junction nucleotides: 4. CDR3 length: 13 residues. Germline CDR1 SGHTA, CDR2 FQGNSA. CDR3 DNA sequence: TGTGCCAGCGGACAGGGGGCTGGGGAGACCCAGTACTTC. Translation: CASGQGAGETQYF.

V gene TRBV28 combines with J gene TRBJ2-1; 7 positions match TRBD1. Germline CDR1 is MDHEN and CDR2 is SYDVKM. The CDR3 spans 16 residues. Trimming took 5 bases from V and 0 from J; bases not matched to a gene: 7. CDR3 in DNA: TGTGCCAGCAGTGCACCCGGGACAGCCTCCTACAATGAGCAGTTCTTC. Residues: CASSAPGTASYNEQFF.

This chain joins TRBV7-8 and TRBJ1-3; D not resolved. This CDR3 has 14 amino acids. With 2 bases removed from V and 0 bases from J, the gap between germline ends came to 5 bases. Germline V lookup: CDR1 SGHVS, CDR2 FQNEAQ. Here the CDR3 reads CASSLTDSGNTIYF. For the CDR3, the DNA is TGTGCCAGCAGCTTAACAGACTCTGGAAACACCATATATTTT.

This clonotype was found a few times. The chain couples TRBV29-1 to TRBJ2-1; 9 positions match TRBD1. The length of the CDR3 is 13 residues. CDR1 and CDR2 from the germline V gene are SQVTM and ANQGSEA. V lost 8 bases and J lost 4; bases outside the gene matches: 6. CDR3 DNA: TGCAGCCAAGGACAGGGGACTTACAATGAGCAGTTCTTC. It specifies CSQGQGTYNEQFF.

A single count supports this clonotype. The chain carries TRBV4-1 and TRBJ2-6; weak D call: TRBD2 (5 bases). V was cut by 0 bases and J by 0 bases, with 18 bases left in between. Germline V CDR1 and CDR2: MGHRA, YSYEKL. This CDR3 contains 20 residues. CDR3 sequence (DNA): TGCGCCAGCAGCCAAGAACGCGGGCGCGCCATGAACTCTGGGGCCAACGTCCTGACTTTC. It encodes CASSQERGRAMNSGANVLTF.

This clonotype was counted a few times. V and J are TRBV29-1 and TRBJ2-3; D ambiguous. Trimming left V 4 bases short and J 2 bases short, with 7 bases between. In germline, CDR1 is SQVTM, CDR2 ANQGSEA. The CDR3 sequence is 12 residues long. CDR3 amino acids: CSVGTNTDTQYF. DNA of the CDR3: TGCAGCGTTGGGACCAACACAGATACGCAGTATTTT.

The CDR3, as DNA: TGTGCCAGCAGCCAAGGCAGGGGGCGAGATACGCAGTATTTT. Its translation is CASSQGRGRDTQYF. The V and J genes are TRBV4-2 and TRBJ2-3, with 8 bases that match TRBD1. Germline trimming cut 1 base from V and 5 bases from J; bases unmatched to any gene: 2. The CDR3 spans 14 residues. CDR1 and CDR2 from the germline V gene are LGHNA and YNFKEQ.

This chain uses TRBV5-1 with TRBJ2-2; TRBD2 aligns across 7 bases. This CDR3 has 17 amino acids. With V trimmed by 0 bases and J by 1 base, 6 bases remained unmatched. The germline gives CDR1 SGHRS, CDR2 YFSETQ. CDR3: CASSLVFAGVNTGELFF. CDR3 bases: TGCGCCAGCAGCTTGGTTTTTGCGGGAGTGAACACCGGGGAGCTGTTTTTT.

The chain recombines TRBV20-1 with TRBJ1-1; D ambiguous. V lost 1 base, J lost 1 base, and 7 bases lay in between. The CDR3 is made up of 13 amino acids. Germline CDR1 reads DFQATT; CDR2 reads SNEGSKA (reference sequence). The CDR3 is CSARVYSNTEAFF. The CDR3 DNA follows: TGCAGTGCTAGAGTTTATTCGAACACTGAAGCTTTCTTT.

This chain joins TRBV29-1 and TRBJ2-1, with 9 bases identical to TRBD2. Unmatched junction bases numbered 14, after V lost 7 bases and J lost 7 bases. The CDR3 loop spans 15 amino acids. The germline V gene has CDR1 SQVTM and CDR2 ANQGSEA. CDR3 sequence: CSAGPSYSGSNEQFF. CDR3 bases: TGCAGCGCTGGCCCTTCTTATAGCGGGAGTAATGAGCAGTTCTTC.

This clonotype was counted between two and nine times. The rearrangement links TRBV6-5 to TRBJ2-1; 8 positions match TRBD2. Germline V gene sequence: CDR1 MNHEY, CDR2 SVGAGI. The CDR3 covers 11 residues. Germline trimming cut 8 bases from V and 16 bases from J; bases unmatched to any gene: 10. The chain's CDR3 is CASGSWTSYFF. CDR3 bases: TGTGCCAGCGGATCTTGGACTAGCTACTTCTTC.